A single sample gave rise to the 32 T cell receptor beta chains below, sequenced in a study of shared clonotypes between healthy human individuals. This table comes from immunoSEQ multiplex PCR, and its TCRdb copy is limited to in-frame clones, with some not included. The sample gives approximately 1,500,000 clones, roughly 96% of which show up once; more than 0.9% is in the top ten. The sequenced sample consisted of naive CD4+ T cells sorted from blood. Subset denoted: CD45RA+ positively selected. The source is a man aged 30-40 years in good health.

The CDR3 nucleotides are TGTGCCACCAGCAGAGAGTCAGGGTTGGGCTATGGCTACACCTTC. This translates into CATSRESGLGYGYTF. The chain couples TRBV15 to TRBJ1-2, with D maybe TRBD1 (5 bases). The CDR3 consists of 15 residues. Trimming pared 0 bases from V and 4 bases from J, leaving 12 bases between. Germline CDR1 and CDR2: LNHNV and YYDKDF (reference sequence).

V usage is TRBV5-4 and J usage is TRBJ2-1; 10 nucleotides line up with TRBD2. J gave up 7 bases and V 4 bases, and 11 bases lay outside the gene matches. This CDR3 is built from 16 residues. The germline V gene encodes CDR1 SGHNT and CDR2 YYREEE (reference sequence). The DNA of the CDR3 is TGTGCCAGCAGCCTGCCACTAGCGGGACCATCAAATGAGCAGTTCTTC. Amino acid sequence: CASSLPLAGPSNEQFF.

About this clone itself: The sample holds other DNA sequences that translate to the same CDR3. V usage is TRBV5-1 and J usage is TRBJ2-2, with D tentatively TRBD1 (5 bases). V dropped 1 base and J dropped 1 base, with 8 bases sitting between them. This CDR3 has 15 residues. Germline loops: CDR1 SGHRS, CDR2 YFSETQ. For the CDR3, the DNA is TGCGCCAGCAGCTTGCCGCAGGGGAACACCGGGGAGCTGTTTTTT. It is translated as CASSLPQGNTGELFF.

The genes are TRBV27 and TRBJ2-1; 11 bases fit TRBD2. Germline trimming cut 3 bases from V and 4 bases from J; bases unmatched to any gene: 8. The CDR3 has 17 amino acids. Per the germline V gene, CDR1 is MNHEY and CDR2 is SMNVEV (reference sequence). In DNA form, the CDR3 reads TGTGCCAGCAGTTTTCGAGGGACTAGCGGTGAATACAATGAGCAGTTCTTC. It encodes CASSFRGTSGEYNEQFF.

This sequence joins TRBV11-2 and TRBJ2-2, with TRBD2 identical over 8 bases. J lost 6 bases, V lost 1 base, and 4 bases had no gene match. The CDR3 has 15 amino acids. Germline V gives CDR1 SGHAT, CDR2 FQNNGV. The CDR3 DNA follows: TGTGCCAGCAGCTTAGCCGGGGGGGTGCCCGGGGAGCTGTTTTTT. Residues: CASSLAGGVPGELFF. The whole variable domain, filled in from reference TRBV11-2 and TRBJ2-2, reads EAGVAQSPRYKIIEKRQSVAFWCNPISGHATLYWYQQILGQGPKLLIQFQNNGVVDDSQLPKDRFSAERLKGVDSTLKIQPAKLEDSAVYLCASSLAGGVPGELFFGEGSRLTVL.

The chain couples TRBV2 to TRBJ1-2; possible D gene TRBD1, 6 bases. Trimming took off 4 bases at V and 8 bases at J, with 17 bases between the two ends. Germline V gives CDR1 SNHLY, CDR2 FYNNEI. The CDR3 totals 14 residues. CDR3: CASSGRGNREGYTF. The CDR3 bases are TGTGCCAGCAGTGGAAGGGGAAACAGGGAGGGCTACACCTTC.

V and J are TRBV4-1 and TRBJ2-2; a weak D match, TRBD1 (5 bases). The CDR3 sequence is 17 residues long. Trimming removed 0 bases at V and 1 base at J, with 12 bases between. The germline V gene has CDR1 MGHRA and CDR2 YSYEKL. The CDR3 nucleotides are TGCGCCAGCAGCCAAGATCCATTAGGACAGAACACCGGGGAGCTGTTTTTT. It yields the protein CASSQDPLGQNTGELFF.

The chain employs TRBV10-3 and TRBJ1-1; 9 bases map to TRBD1. The CDR3 spans 14 residues. Looked up from germline, CDR1 is ENHRY and CDR2 is SYGVKD. With 10 bases clipped from V and 1 base from J, the junction kept 7 bases outside the gene matches. As DNA, the CDR3 is TGTGCCACGCAGGGGACAGGGCAGAACACTGAAGCTTTCTTT. Translating it yields CATQGTGQNTEAFF.

The chain couples TRBV9 to TRBJ2-1; D remains ambiguous. CDR1 is SGDLS, CDR2 YYNGEE, per germline. V was clipped by 3 bases and J by 1 base, with 14 bases between them. The CDR3 spans 16 residues. As DNA, the CDR3 is TGTGCCAGCAGCGGACGACCCCAGTTTTCCTACAATGAGCAGTTCTTC. Translating gives CASSGRPQFSYNEQFF.

The chain employs TRBV6-4 and TRBJ1-1; 7 nucleotides align to TRBD1. This CDR3 region has 13 residues. CDR1 and CDR2 (germline): MRHNA, SNTAGT. The junction had 6 bases not matched to a gene; V was cut back by 4 bases and J by 7 bases. In DNA, the CDR3 is TGTGCCAGCAGTGTCGAACAGGGGCTTGAAGCTTTCTTT. Its protein product is CASSVEQGLEAFF.

The genes are TRBV27 and TRBJ2-2; D perhaps matches TRBD2 (5 bases). The CDR3 contains 14 residues. Trimming took off 6 bases at V and 4 bases at J, with 12 bases between the two ends. In germline, CDR1 is MNHEY, CDR2 SMNVEV (reference sequence). CDR3: CASRGTAGTGELFF. The CDR3 nucleotides read TGTGCCAGCAGGGGCACGGCGGGCACCGGGGAGCTGTTTTTT.

The chain couples TRBV19 to TRBJ1-1; 7 nucleotides agree with TRBD1. V trimming: 5 bases; J trimming: 1 base; junction bases outside the gene matches: 13. The CDR3 has 17 amino acids. Germline V gene lookup returns CDR1 LNHDA and CDR2 SQIVND (reference sequence). The CDR3 sequence: CASSPTGARGENTEAFF. The CDR3 bases are TGTGCCAGTAGTCCCACCGGGGCCAGGGGGGAGAACACTGAAGCTTTCTTT.

The chain couples TRBV9 to TRBJ1-2; 7 bases fit TRBD1. CDR1 is SGDLS and CDR2 is YYNGEE in the germline V gene. The CDR3 sequence is 17 residues long. The trim removed 0 bases at V and 8 bases at J, leaving 16 bases unmatched. DNA for the CDR3: TGTGCCAGCAGCGTAGTAGGCGGGATACAGGGGAGAGGGGGCTACACCTTC. Amino acids: CASSVVGGIQGRGGYTF.

This chain links TRBV5-1 with TRBJ1-5; TRBD1 might be the D (5 bases). V was clipped by 0 bases and J by 3 bases, with 10 bases between them. CDR3 size: 15 residues. Looked up from germline, CDR1 is SGHRS and CDR2 is YFSETQ. CDR3 DNA: TGCGCCAGCAGCTTGGCGGGGCAGCCCAATCAGCCCCAGCATTTT. Translated: CASSLAGQPNQPQHF.

The V gene is TRBV7-8, the J gene TRBJ2-2; D is perhaps TRBD2 (6 bases). The V gene's germline CDR1 is SGHVS and CDR2 FQNEAQ. The CDR3 spans 15 residues. Trimming took 6 bases from V and 5 from J, leaving 16 bases between them. Here the CDR3 reads CASRAGLIITGELFF. DNA for the CDR3: TGTGCCAGCAGGGCGGGACTCATCATTACCGGGGAGCTGTTTTTT. Based on the CDR3 plus reference TRBV7-8 and TRBJ2-2, the full variable domain is GAGVSQSPRYKVAKRGQDVALRCDPISGHVSLFWYQQALGQGPEFLTYFQNEAQLDKSGLPSDRFFAERPEGSVSTLKIQRTQQEDSAVYLCASRAGLIITGELFFGEGSRLTVL.

CDR3 nucleotide sequence: TGTGCCCTGGTAAGGACAGGGAACTATGGCTACACCTTC. This encodes CALVRTGNYGYTF. The chain carries TRBV7-6 and TRBJ1-2; 8 nucleotides line up with TRBD1. V gave up 11 bases and J gave up 2 bases; unmatched junction bases: 7. Germline assignment: CDR1 SGHVS and CDR2 FNYEAQ. CDR3 length: 13 amino acids.

This sequence joins TRBV28 and TRBJ1-2; a possible D gene is TRBD1 (5 bases). Germline V gene data show CDR1 as MDHEN and CDR2 as SYDVKM. CDR3 length: 13 residues. Deletions cut 6 bases from V and 7 bases from J, with 15 bases between. CDR3 sequence reads: CASSLGGSGGYTF. As DNA, the CDR3 is TGTGCCAGCAGCTTGGGGGGGAGCGGTGGCTACACCTTC.

Only one count was recorded for this clone. The V gene is TRBV6-1, the J gene TRBJ2-2; D uncertain. Germline V gives CDR1 MNHNS, CDR2 SASEGT. V was clipped by 1 base and J by 7 bases, with 7 bases between them. The CDR3 contains 13 residues. CDR3 nucleotides: TGTGCCAGCAGTGAAGTTGCGGTCGGGGAGCTGTTTTTT. Protein: CASSEVAVGELFF.

The V gene is TRBV5-4, the J gene TRBJ2-3; 15 bases are shared with TRBD2. The CDR3 contains 17 residues. In germline, CDR1 is SGHNT, CDR2 YYREEE (reference sequence). V dropped 4 bases and J dropped 4; count of bases not matched to a gene: 7. In DNA, the CDR3 is TGTGCCAGCAGCACGGGACTAGCGGGAGGTGGCCCAGATACGCAGTATTTT. Translation: CASSTGLAGGGPDTQYF.

V and J are TRBV14 and TRBJ2-1; no clear D gene. V shed 0 bases and J shed 10 bases, with 10 bases lying between them. The CDR3 runs 13 residues. Per the germline V gene, CDR1 is SGHDN and CDR2 is FVKESK. For the CDR3, the DNA is TGTGCCAGCAGCCAAGATTTTCTCAGGGAGCAGTTCTTC. This gives the protein CASSQDFLREQFF.

The rearrangement links TRBV19 to TRBJ2-2, with TRBD1 matching 7 bases. This CDR3 is built from 17 residues. J lost 1 base, V lost 9 bases, and 14 bases had no gene match. Germline CDR1 is LNHDA and CDR2 is SQIVND (reference sequence). The CDR3 region has the DNA TGTGCCAGCGAGCGAAAAAACAGGGGCTTGAACACCGGGGAGCTGTTTTTT. Protein sequence: CASERKNRGLNTGELFF.

The chain recombines TRBV4-3 with TRBJ2-7; TRBD2 matches 7 bases. Germline V gene sequence: CDR1 LGHNA, CDR2 YSLEER. CDR3 size: 16 residues. V lost 3 bases, J lost 0 bases, and 8 bases stayed unmatched. The chain's CDR3 is CASSHRTGTISYEQYF. The CDR3 nucleotides are TGCGCCAGCAGCCATAGAACCGGGACTATCTCCTACGAGCAGTACTTC.

The chain employs TRBV2 and TRBJ2-7, with TRBD1 identical over 9 bases. The germline gives CDR1 SNHLY, CDR2 FYNNEI. The CDR3 sequence is 14 residues long. V dropped 6 bases and J dropped 6; count of bases not matched to a gene: 9. As DNA, the CDR3 is TGTGCCAGCAGGGTAACCGGGACAGGGTTCGAGCAGTACTTC. This encodes CASRVTGTGFEQYF.

This chain connects TRBV5-6 to TRBJ2-5; no reliable D call. Germline V CDR1 and CDR2: SGHDT, YYEEEE. V was pared by 3 bases and J by 1 base, with 13 bases between. CDR3 length: 15 amino acids. The CDR3 spells CASSSSRGPQETQYF. In nucleotides, the CDR3 is TGTGCCAGCAGCTCGAGTCGTGGGCCCCAAGAGACCCAGTACTTC.

The chain has TRBV11-2 and TRBJ2-7, with a possible D match to TRBD2 (5 bases). V shed 2 bases and J shed 0 bases, with 11 bases lying between them. The CDR3 spans 15 residues. In germline, CDR1 is SGHAT, CDR2 FQNNGV. CDR3 in amino acids: CASSLKRQFSYEQYF. In DNA form, the CDR3 reads TGTGCCAGCAGCTTAAAGCGGCAGTTCTCCTACGAGCAGTACTTC.

The chain uses TRBV28 and TRBJ1-5; D remains ambiguous. Deletions cut 2 bases from V and 5 bases from J, with 10 bases between. CDR1 and CDR2 from the germline V gene are MDHEN and SYDVKM. The CDR3 runs 14 residues. In DNA form, the CDR3 reads TGTGCCAGCAGTTTACTTCTCCGAGATCAGCCCCAGCATTTT. Amino acid sequence: CASSLLLRDQPQHF.

The CDR3 sequence is CSVDGGIISYNEQFF. For the CDR3, the DNA is TGCAGCGTTGATGGCGGAATAATCTCCTACAATGAGCAGTTCTTC. This chain links TRBV29-1 with TRBJ2-1; no clear D gene. The CDR3 runs 15 residues. The germline CDR1 and CDR2 sequences are SQVTM and ANQGSEA. With 3 bases removed from V and 0 bases from J, the gap between germline ends came to 12 bases.

The chain couples TRBV7-9 to TRBJ2-7; D might be TRBD1 or TRBD2, each matching 5 bases. Germline CDR1 reads SEHNR; CDR2 reads FQNEAQ (reference sequence). V was shortened by 2 bases and J by 3 bases, with 17 bases between the two germline ends. The CDR3 is 16 amino acids. Written as DNA, the CDR3 is TGTGCCAGCAGCTTAAGTGGACCGGGACCGAGCTACGAGCAGTACTTC. Its translation: CASSLSGPGPSYEQYF.

Concerning this clone: This specimen includes other DNA sequences encoding the same CDR3. The chain is built from TRBV28 and TRBJ1-1; the D is unclear. The V end lost 3 bases, the J end lost 4 bases, and 6 bases lay between the germline ends. Germline V gene sequence: CDR1 MDHEN, CDR2 SYDVKM. The CDR3 is 12 amino acids. The chain's CDR3 is CASSFLGTEAFF. CDR3 DNA: TGTGCCAGCAGTTTCTTGGGCACTGAAGCTTTCTTT.

In DNA, the CDR3 is TGCGCCAGCAGTGAGCGGCCAGCCAAGGATACGCAGTATTTT. As protein: CASSERPAKDTQYF. This chain links TRBV10-1 with TRBJ2-3; D is ambiguous. Germline V CDR1 and CDR2: WNHNN, SYGVQD (reference sequence). The V gene lost 2 bases and the J gene lost 6 bases, with 12 bases spanning the gap. The CDR3 loop spans 14 amino acids.

V is TRBV28 and J is TRBJ1-5; D remains unclear. Germline values: CDR1 MDHEN, CDR2 SYDVKM. V dropped 7 bases and J dropped 4 bases, with 17 bases sitting between them. The CDR3 is made up of 15 amino acids. Here the CDR3 reads CASKSGPSSNQPQHF. The CDR3 nucleotides read TGTGCCAGCAAAAGTGGGCCATCCAGTAATCAGCCCCAGCATTTT.

V is TRBV6-1 and J is TRBJ2-5, with D possibly matching TRBD2 (6 bases). CDR3 length: 15 amino acids. The germline V gene encodes CDR1 MNHNS and CDR2 SASEGT. Trimming stripped 6 bases from V and 4 bases from J, with 18 bases between. For the CDR3, the DNA is TGTGCCAGCAGGACTAACTGGAGGGAAATAGAGACCCAGTACTTC. It codes for CASRTNWREIETQYF.